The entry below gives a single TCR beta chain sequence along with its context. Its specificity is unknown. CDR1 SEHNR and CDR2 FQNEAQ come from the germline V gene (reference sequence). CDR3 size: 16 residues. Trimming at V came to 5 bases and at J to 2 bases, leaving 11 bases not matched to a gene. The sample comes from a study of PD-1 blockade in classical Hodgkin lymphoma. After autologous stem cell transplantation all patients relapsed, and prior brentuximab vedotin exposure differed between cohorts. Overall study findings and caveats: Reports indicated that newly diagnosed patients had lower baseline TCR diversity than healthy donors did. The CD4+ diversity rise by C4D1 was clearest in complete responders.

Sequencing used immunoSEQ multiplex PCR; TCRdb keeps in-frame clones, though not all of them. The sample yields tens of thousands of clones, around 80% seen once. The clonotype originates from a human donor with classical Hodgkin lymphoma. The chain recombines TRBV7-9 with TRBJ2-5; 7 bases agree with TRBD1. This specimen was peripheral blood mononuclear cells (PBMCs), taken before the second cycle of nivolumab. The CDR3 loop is CASSVSGTALQETQYF. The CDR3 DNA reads TGTGCCAGCAGCGTCTCCGGGACAGCTTTACAAGAGACCCAGTACTTC.